This TCR beta chain emerged from a study of shared clonotypes between healthy human individuals. Study in general: For every donor, three CD4 naive, three CD4 memory, two CD8 naive and one CD8 memory plates were used.

An even split of each subset's genomic DNA across several immunoSEQ plates was performed. Some clones are missing from TCRdb's copy, which holds only in-frame ones; the method was immunoSEQ multiplex PCR. This repertoire shows millions of clones, about 94% found once; its top ten account for roughly 1%. On this clone: What it recognizes is unknown.

Broader study findings: On the whole, naive subsets had larger estimated richness than memory subsets had. The sole specimen, blood, was sampled, and tissue repertoires likely differ.

J gave up 9 bases and V 2 bases, and 6 bases lay outside the gene matches. Germline V CDR1 and CDR2: KGHSH, LQKENI. The length of the CDR3 is 14 residues. Naive CD8 cells lacked CD45RO, underwent positive selection for CCR7 and left out terminally differentiated effector memory CD45RA+ cells. The material sequenced was naive CD8+ T cells sorted from blood. The sequence derives from a man aged 18 to 30 in good health. The chain couples TRBV18 to TRBJ2-4, with 8 bases fitting TRBD2. The CDR3 sequence is CASSPERGYGIQYF. For the CDR3, the DNA is TGTGCCAGCTCACCAGAGCGGGGGTACGGCATTCAGTACTTC.